The clone carrying this TCR beta chain was observed a few times. Its cognate antigen is unknown. The CDR3 runs to 15 residues. V lost 5 bases, J lost 4 bases, and 6 bases stayed unmatched. Germline CDR1 reads SGHTA; CDR2 reads FQGNSA. These data are taken from a study of T cell repertoires in cytomegalovirus infection. At the level of the study: Public TCR beta signature analysis indicated the presence of both CMV infection and matching HLA type. Study-wide results and limits: Carriage of CMV together with the relevant HLA was identifiable through cumulative public TCR beta family frequency. There were HLA-C-restricted CMV-specific TCR beta clonotypes dominating the ex vivo response.

MiXCR, applied by TCRdb to the reads, yields one record per CDR3 protein. The sample has around 530,000 distinct CDR3 sequences, around 27% seen once. V gene TRBV7-2 combines with J gene TRBJ2-3; 10 bases are shared with TRBD1. Sequenced input: PBMCs. This clonotype originated in a human donor in good health (CMV status not recorded). Some clones in this sample may be carry-over from other donors' samples. As DNA, the CDR3 is TGTGCCAGCAGCCACGACAGGGGGCGCGCAGATACGCAGTATTTT. Encoded protein: CASSHDRGRADTQYF.